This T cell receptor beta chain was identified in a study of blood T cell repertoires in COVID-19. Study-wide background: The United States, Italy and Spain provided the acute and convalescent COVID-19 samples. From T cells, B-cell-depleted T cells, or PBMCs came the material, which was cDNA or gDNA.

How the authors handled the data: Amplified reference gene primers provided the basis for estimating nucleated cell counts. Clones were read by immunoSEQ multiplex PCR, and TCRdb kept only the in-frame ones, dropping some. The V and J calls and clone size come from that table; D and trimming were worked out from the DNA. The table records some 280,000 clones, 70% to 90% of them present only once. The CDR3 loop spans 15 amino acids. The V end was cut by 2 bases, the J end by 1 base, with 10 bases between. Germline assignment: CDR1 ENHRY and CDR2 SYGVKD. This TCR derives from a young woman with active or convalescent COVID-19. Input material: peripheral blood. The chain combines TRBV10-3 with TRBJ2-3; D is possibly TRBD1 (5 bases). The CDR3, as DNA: TGTGCCATCAGTGAGACGCTAGGGGGCACAGATACGCAGTATTTT. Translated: CAISETLGGTDTQYF.